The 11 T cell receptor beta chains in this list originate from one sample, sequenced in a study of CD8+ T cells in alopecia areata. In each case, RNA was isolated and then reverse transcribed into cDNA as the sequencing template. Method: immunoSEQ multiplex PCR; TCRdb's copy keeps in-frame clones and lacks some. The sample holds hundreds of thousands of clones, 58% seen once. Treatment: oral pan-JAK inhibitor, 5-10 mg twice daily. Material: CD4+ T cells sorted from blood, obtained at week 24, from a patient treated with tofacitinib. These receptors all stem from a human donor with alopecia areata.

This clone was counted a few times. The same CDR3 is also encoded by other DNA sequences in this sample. The CDR3 sequence: CSVDHRGGTEAFF. The CDR3 coding sequence is TGCAGCGTTGATCACAGGGGAGGCACTGAAGCTTTCTTT. V is TRBV29-1 and J is TRBJ1-1, with TRBD1 matching over 7 bases. With V trimmed by 3 bases and J by 4 bases, 5 bases remained unmatched. There are 13 residues in the CDR3. Germline CDR1 SQVTM, CDR2 ANQGSEA.

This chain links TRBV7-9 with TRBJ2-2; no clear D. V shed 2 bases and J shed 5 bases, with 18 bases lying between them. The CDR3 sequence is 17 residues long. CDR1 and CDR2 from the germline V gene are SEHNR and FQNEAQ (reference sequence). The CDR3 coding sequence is TGTGCCAGCAGCTTAAAGGCCCGGACGAAGGGAACCGGGGAGCTGTTTTTT. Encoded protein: CASSLKARTKGTGELFF.

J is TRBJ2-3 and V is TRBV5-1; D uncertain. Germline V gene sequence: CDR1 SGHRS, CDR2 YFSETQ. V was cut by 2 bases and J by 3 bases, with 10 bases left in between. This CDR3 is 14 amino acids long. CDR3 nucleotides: TGCGCCAGCAGCTTCGCACCCGGTACAGATACGCAGTATTTT. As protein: CASSFAPGTDTQYF.

CDR3 DNA: TGCGCCAGCAGCTTGGAAGGCCGGGTAACAGATACGCAGTATTTT. It encodes CASSLEGRVTDTQYF. The chain is built from TRBV5-1 and TRBJ2-3; D unresolved. Germline V gives CDR1 SGHRS, CDR2 YFSETQ. CDR3 length equals 15 residues. Trimming stripped 0 bases from V and 3 bases from J, with 11 bases between.

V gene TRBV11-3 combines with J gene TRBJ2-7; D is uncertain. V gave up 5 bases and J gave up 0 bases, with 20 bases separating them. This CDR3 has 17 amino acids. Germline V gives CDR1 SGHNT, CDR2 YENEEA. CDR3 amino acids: CASSTDGERPSSYEQYF. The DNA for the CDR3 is TGTGCCAGCAGCACGGACGGAGAGCGCCCTTCCTCCTACGAGCAGTACTTC.

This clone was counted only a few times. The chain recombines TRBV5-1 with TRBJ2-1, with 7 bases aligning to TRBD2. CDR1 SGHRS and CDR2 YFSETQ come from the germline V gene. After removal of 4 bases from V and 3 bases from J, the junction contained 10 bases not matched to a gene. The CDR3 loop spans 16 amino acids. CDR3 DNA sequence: TGCGCCAGCAGCCCCGGGCGAGCGGGAAGCTACAATGAGCAGTTCTTC. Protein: CASSPGRAGSYNEQFF.

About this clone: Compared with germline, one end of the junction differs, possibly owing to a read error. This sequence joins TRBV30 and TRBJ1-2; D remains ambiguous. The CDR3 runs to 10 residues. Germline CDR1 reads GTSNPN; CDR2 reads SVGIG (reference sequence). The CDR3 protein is CAWSVTVLNF. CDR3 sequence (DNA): TGTGCCTGGAGTGTAACGGTACTTAACTTC.

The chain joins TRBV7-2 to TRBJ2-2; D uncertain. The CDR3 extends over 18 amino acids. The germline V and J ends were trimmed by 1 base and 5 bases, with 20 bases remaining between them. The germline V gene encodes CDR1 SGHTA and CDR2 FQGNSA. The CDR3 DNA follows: TGTGCCAGCAGCTTAGTCGCCGGCGTATTGATGGGTACCGGGGAGCTGTTTTTT. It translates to CASSLVAGVLMGTGELFF. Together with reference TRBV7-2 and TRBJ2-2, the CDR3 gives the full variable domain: GAGVSQSPSNKVTEKGKDVELRCDPISGHTALYWYRQSLGQGLEFLIYFQGNSAPDKSGLPSDRFSAERTGGSVSTLTIQRTQQEDSAVYLCASSLVAGVLMGTGELFFGEGSRLTVL.

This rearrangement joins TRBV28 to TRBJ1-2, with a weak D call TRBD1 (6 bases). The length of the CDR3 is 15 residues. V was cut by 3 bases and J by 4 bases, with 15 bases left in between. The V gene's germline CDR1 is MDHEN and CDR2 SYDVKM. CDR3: CASSFGGTGSYGYTF. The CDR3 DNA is TGTGCCAGCAGTTTCGGGGGTACAGGGTCCTATGGCTACACCTTC.

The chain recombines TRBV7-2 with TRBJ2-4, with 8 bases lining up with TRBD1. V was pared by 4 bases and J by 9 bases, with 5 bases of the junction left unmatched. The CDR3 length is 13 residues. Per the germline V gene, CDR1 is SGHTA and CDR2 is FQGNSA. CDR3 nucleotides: TGTGCCAGCAGCTCTGACAGGGGTGGCATTCAGTACTTC. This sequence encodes CASSSDRGGIQYF.

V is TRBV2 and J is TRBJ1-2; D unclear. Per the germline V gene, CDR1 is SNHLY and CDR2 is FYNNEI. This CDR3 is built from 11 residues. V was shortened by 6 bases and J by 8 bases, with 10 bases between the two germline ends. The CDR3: CASSAAIGYTF. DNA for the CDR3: TGTGCCAGCAGCGCCGCTATAGGCTACACCTTC.